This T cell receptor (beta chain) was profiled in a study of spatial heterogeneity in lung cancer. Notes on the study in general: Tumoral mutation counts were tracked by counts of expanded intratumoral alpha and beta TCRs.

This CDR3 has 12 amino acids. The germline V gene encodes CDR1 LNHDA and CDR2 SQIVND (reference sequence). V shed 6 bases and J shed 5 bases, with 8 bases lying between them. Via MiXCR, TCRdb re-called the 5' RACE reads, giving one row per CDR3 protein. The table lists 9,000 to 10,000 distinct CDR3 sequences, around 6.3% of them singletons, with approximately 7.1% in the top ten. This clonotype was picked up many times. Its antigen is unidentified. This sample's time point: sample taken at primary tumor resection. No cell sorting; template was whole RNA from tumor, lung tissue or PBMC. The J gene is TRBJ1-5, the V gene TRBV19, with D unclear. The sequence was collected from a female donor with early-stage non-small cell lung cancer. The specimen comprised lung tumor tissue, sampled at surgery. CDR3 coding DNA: TGTGCCAGTAGACGGTATGATCAGCCCCAGCATTTT. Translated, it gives CASRRYDQPQHF.